This is a list of T cell receptor beta chains from one sample in a study of CD8 T cells in Susac syndrome. TCRdb called the immunoSEQ multiplex PCR reads again in MiXCR, with one record for every CDR3 protein. The table shows 120,000 or so distinct CDR3 sequences, with about 95% occurring only once. The sequenced material came from CD4+ T cells from PBMCs. These TCRs come from a human donor in good health. CDR3s include the opening cysteine and the closing phenylalanine or tryptophan. The D gene is left open where the match is weak. Clone size is shown for a subset of rows, as once, few, many or a class of expanded clone.

v_gene	j_gene	d_gene	abundance	CDR3aa	CDR3nt
TRBV29-1	TRBJ1-4	NA	NA	CSGGEIWGEKLFF	TGCAGCGGGGGAGAAATATGGGGAGAAAAACTGTTTTTT
TRBV19	TRBJ2-2	NA	NA	CASRSKPGQQNTGELFF	TGTGCCAGCCGAAGCAAGCCCGGACAGCAGAACACCGGGGAGCTGTTTTTT
TRBV20-1	TRBJ2-5	TRBD2	NA	CSALAGGLQETQYF	TGCAGTGCGTTAGCGGGAGGGCTCCAAGAGACCCAGTACTTC
TRBV28	TRBJ2-2	TRBD2	NA	CASSFALGGTGELFF	TGTGCCAGCAGTTTCGCCCTGGGGGGGACCGGGGAGCTGTTTTTT
TRBV23-1	TRBJ1-1	NA	once	CASSPSRGWHPISSVNTEAFF	TGCGCCAGCAGTCCGTCGAGGGGATGGCACCCTATCTCTTCAGTTAACACTGAAGCTTTCTTT
TRBV7-2	TRBJ2-1	TRBD2	NA	CASSVESGRPGNEQFF	TGTGCCAGCAGCGTCGAGAGCGGGAGACCGGGCAATGAGCAGTTCTTC
TRBV7-2	TRBJ2-1	TRBD2	NA	CASSRKTSGGYNEQFF	TGTGCCAGCAGCCGTAAGACTAGCGGAGGCTACAATGAGCAGTTCTTC
TRBV4-1	TRBJ1-5	NA	NA	CASSQEVTSNEPQHF	TGCGCCAGCAGCCAAGAGGTCACCTCCAATGAACCCCAGCATTTT
TRBV30	TRBJ1-2	NA	NA	CAWRDIPQNYGYTF	TGTGCCTGGAGGGACATTCCCCAAAACTATGGCTACACCTTC
TRBV20-1	TRBJ1-1	NA	NA	CSASLGIGAEAFF	TGCAGTGCTAGTTTGGGAATCGGGGCTGAAGCTTTCTTT
TRBV2	TRBJ2-1	NA	NA	CASYEGDGHEQFF	TGTGCCAGCTACGAAGGAGATGGCCATGAGCAGTTCTTC
TRBV20-1	TRBJ2-7	NA	NA	CSASGATPYYEQYF	TGCAGTGCTAGTGGGGCCACCCCGTACTACGAGCAGTACTTC
TRBV28	TRBJ2-3	NA	NA	CASSRSGTGDTQYF	TGTGCCAGCAGTCGATCCGGGACCGGGGATACGCAGTATTTT
TRBV4-1	TRBJ1-4	NA	once	CASSQEGWTTGKLFF	TGCGCCAGCAGCCAAGAAGGGTGGACAACAGGCAAACTGTTTTTT
TRBV7-2	TRBJ2-3	NA	once	CASSPGGLDTDTQYF	TGTGCCAGCAGTCCCGGGGGGCTTGACACAGATACGCAGTATTTT
TRBV28	TRBJ1-2	NA	NA	CASRGDILRGYTF	TGTGCCAGCAGGGGTGACATCCTGAGGGGCTACACCTTC
TRBV3-1	TRBJ2-5	NA	NA	CASSQVQPGGDQYF	TGTGCCAGCAGCCAAGTACAGCCAGGGGGGGACCAGTACTTC
TRBV6-6	TRBJ2-7	NA	NA	CASSLGPRGAEQYF	TGTGCCAGCAGTCTTGGACCCCGGGGTGCCGAGCAGTACTTC
TRBV9	TRBJ2-7	NA	NA	CASSAGRMSSYEQYF	TGTGCCAGCAGCGCCGGACGGATGAGCTCCTACGAGCAGTACTTC
TRBV20-1	TRBJ2-5	TRBD2	NA	CSANSGRADETQYF	TGCAGTGCAAATAGCGGGAGGGCCGATGAGACCCAGTACTTC
TRBV19	TRBJ2-7	NA	NA	CASSAKTGIEQYF	TGTGCCAGTAGTGCTAAAACAGGGATCGAGCAGTACTTC
TRBV6-2/TRBV6-3	TRBJ2-7	NA	NA	CASSRISYEQYF	TGTGCCAGCTCCCGCATCTCCTACGAGCAGTACTTC
TRBV5-6	TRBJ2-7	NA	NA	CASSARFLKGPYEQYF	TGTGCCAGCAGCGCCCGTTTCCTTAAAGGCCCCTACGAGCAGTACTTC
TRBV5-1	TRBJ1-2	NA	NA	CASSLDSLIGGYTF	TGCGCCAGCAGCTTGGACAGCTTGATTGGGGGCTACACCTTC
TRBV3-1	TRBJ2-4	NA	NA	CASSHQGRLKNIQYF	TGTGCCAGCAGCCACCAGGGACGGCTCAAAAACATTCAGTACTTC
TRBV21-1	TRBJ2-5	NA	NA	CASSWDRRRDRLQETQYF	TGTGCCAGCAGCTGGGACCGCAGGCGGGACAGGCTCCAAGAGACCCAGTACTTC
TRBV19	TRBJ2-3	TRBD2	NA	CASSSPGLAGAGDTQYF	TGTGCCAGTAGTTCCCCGGGACTAGCGGGGGCCGGGGATACGCAGTATTTT
TRBV18	TRBJ1-1	NA	NA	CASSPPSLNTEAFF	TGTGCCAGCTCACCACCAAGTTTGAACACTGAAGCTTTCTTT
TRBV29-1	TRBJ2-3	NA	NA	CSVGPPGGGTDTQYF	TGCAGCGTTGGGCCACCAGGCGGGGGCACAGATACGCAGTATTTT
TRBV2	TRBJ2-3	TRBD2	once	CATLAEQGTDTQYF	TGTGCCACGCTAGCGGAGCAGGGCACAGATACGCAGTATTTT
TRBV3-1	TRBJ2-4	NA	NA	CASSQVENIQYF	TGTGCCAGCAGCCAAGTAGAAAACATTCAGTACTTC
TRBV5-1	TRBJ1-1	TRBD1	NA	CASSLGTANTEAFF	TGCGCCAGCAGCTTAGGGACAGCGAACACTGAAGCTTTCTTT
TRBV5-4	TRBJ1-2	NA	NA	CASSFPDSYGYTF	TGTGCCAGCAGCTTCCCCGACAGCTATGGCTACACCTTC
TRBV7-2	TRBJ2-7	NA	NA	CASSPRQTISYEQYF	TGTGCCAGCAGCCCCCGACAGACGATCTCCTACGAGCAGTACTTC
TRBV10-3	TRBJ2-7	TRBD2	NA	CAIRSSGIDEQYF	TGTGCCATCAGATCTAGCGGGATCGACGAGCAGTACTTC
TRBV18	TRBJ2-7	TRBD1	NA	CASSPTLGTGGTYEQYF	TGTGCCAGCTCACCTACACTCGGGACAGGGGGTACCTACGAGCAGTACTTC
TRBV3-1	TRBJ2-1	NA	NA	CASSQAGRGSYNEQFF	TGTGCCAGCAGCCAAGCGGGAAGGGGCTCCTACAATGAGCAGTTCTTC
TRBV3-1	TRBJ2-7	NA	few	CASSHLGEQYF	TGTGCCAGCAGCCATTTAGGCGAGCAGTACTTC
TRBV7-2	TRBJ2-2	NA	NA	CASSLGRGEDTGELFF	TGTGCCAGCAGCTTGGGCAGGGGTGAGGACACCGGGGAGCTGTTTTTT
TRBV12-3/TRBV12-4	TRBJ1-2	NA	NA	CASSLVGLAYGYTF	TGTGCCAGCAGTTTAGTAGGGCTCGCCTATGGCTACACCTTC
TRBV5-1	TRBJ2-7	TRBD2	NA	CASSLVSGSTYEQYF	TGCGCCAGCAGCTTGGTTAGCGGGAGTACCTACGAGCAGTACTTC
TRBV19	TRBJ1-2	NA	once	CASKARGGLGYTF	TGTGCCAGTAAGGCCCGGGGGGGACTTGGCTACACCTTC
TRBV19	TRBJ2-7	TRBD2	NA	CASTTSGGLYEQYF	TGTGCCAGTACGACTAGCGGGGGCCTCTACGAGCAGTACTTC
TRBV15	TRBJ2-2	NA	NA	CATSGGTNTGELFF	TGTGCCACCAGCGGCGGAACGAACACCGGGGAGCTGTTTTTT
TRBV7-2	TRBJ2-1	TRBD2	NA	CASTPNRGGEQFF	TGTGCCAGCACCCCCAACCGGGGGGGAGAGCAGTTCTTC
TRBV20-1	TRBJ1-5	NA	once	CSARDIYSNQPQHF	TGCAGTGCCAGGGACATCTATAGCAATCAGCCCCAGCATTTT
TRBV10-3	TRBJ2-3	NA	NA	CAISVMVGTDTQYF	TGTGCCATCAGCGTAATGGTCGGCACAGATACGCAGTATTTT
TRBV24-1	TRBJ2-7	NA	NA	CATSDRTDSYEQYF	TGTGCCACCAGTGATCGGACAGACTCCTACGAGCAGTACTTC
TRBV27	TRBJ2-3	TRBD2	NA	CASSSSPGRAGLAGYGQYF	TGTGCCAGCAGTTCCTCGCCGGGACGGGCGGGACTAGCGGGATATGGGCAGTATTTT
TRBV25-1	TRBJ2-2	NA	NA	CASSPQANTGELFF	TGTGCCAGCAGTCCACAGGCGAACACCGGGGAGCTGTTTTTT
TRBV29-1	TRBJ2-1	NA	NA	CSVVEGSSYNEQFF	TGCAGCGTTGTCGAGGGCAGCTCCTACAATGAGCAGTTCTTC
TRBV2	TRBJ2-3	TRBD2	NA	CATIALAGGFYTDTQYF	TGTGCCACCATCGCACTAGCGGGGGGTTTCTACACAGATACGCAGTATTTT
TRBV6-5	TRBJ2-5	TRBD2	NA	CASSYGSRGSAETQYF	TGTGCCAGCAGTTACGGCAGCCGCGGGAGCGCGGAGACCCAGTACTTC
TRBV18	TRBJ1-1	NA	once	CASSPGRGDTEAFF	TGTGCCAGCTCACCGGGAAGGGGTGACACTGAAGCTTTCTTT
TRBV18	TRBJ2-2	NA	NA	CATNGANTGELFF	TGTGCCACCAATGGGGCGAACACCGGGGAGCTGTTTTTT
TRBV29-1	TRBJ2-7	NA	once	CSVEKGGGSEQYF	TGCAGCGTCGAGAAGGGAGGGGGGTCCGAGCAGTACTTC
TRBV24-1	TRBJ1-5	NA	NA	CATSQGWNQPQHF	TGTGCCACCAGTCAGGGCTGGAATCAGCCCCAGCATTTT
TRBV5-1	TRBJ2-6	NA	NA	CASSPFGRGKSGANVLTF	TGCGCCAGCAGCCCGTTTGGCAGGGGTAAATCTGGGGCCAACGTCCTGACTTTC
TRBV5-1	TRBJ2-7	TRBD1	NA	CASSRQGQGGNEQYF	TGCGCCAGCAGCCGACAAGGACAGGGAGGCAACGAGCAGTACTTC
TRBV7-9	TRBJ1-4	TRBD1	NA	CASSRTGGQEKLFF	TGTGCCAGCAGCAGAACAGGGGGCCAGGAAAAACTGTTTTTT